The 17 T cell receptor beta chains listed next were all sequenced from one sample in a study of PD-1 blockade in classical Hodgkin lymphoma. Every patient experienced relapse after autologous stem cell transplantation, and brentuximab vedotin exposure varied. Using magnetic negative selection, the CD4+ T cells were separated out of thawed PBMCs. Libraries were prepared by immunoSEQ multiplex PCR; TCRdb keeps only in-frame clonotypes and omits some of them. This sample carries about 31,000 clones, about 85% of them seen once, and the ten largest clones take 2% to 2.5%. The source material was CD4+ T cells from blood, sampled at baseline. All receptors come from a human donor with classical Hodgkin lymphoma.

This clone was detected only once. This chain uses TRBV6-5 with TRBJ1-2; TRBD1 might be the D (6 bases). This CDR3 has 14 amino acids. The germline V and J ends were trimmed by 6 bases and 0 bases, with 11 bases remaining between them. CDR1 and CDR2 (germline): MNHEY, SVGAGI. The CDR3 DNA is TGTGCCAGCAGGGGGACAATAGCTAACTATGGCTACACCTTC. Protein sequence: CASRGTIANYGYTF.

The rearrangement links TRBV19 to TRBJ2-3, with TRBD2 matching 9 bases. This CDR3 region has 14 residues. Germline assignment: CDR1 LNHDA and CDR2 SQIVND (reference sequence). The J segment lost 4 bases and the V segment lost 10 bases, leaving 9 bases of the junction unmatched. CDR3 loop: CATLSGRNSDTQYF. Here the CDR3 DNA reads TGTGCCACCCTCAGCGGGAGGAACTCAGATACGCAGTATTTT.

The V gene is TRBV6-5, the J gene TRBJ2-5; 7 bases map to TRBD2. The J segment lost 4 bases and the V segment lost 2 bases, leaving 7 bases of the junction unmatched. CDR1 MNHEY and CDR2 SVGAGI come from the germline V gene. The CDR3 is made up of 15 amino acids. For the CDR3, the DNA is TGTGCCAGCAGTTACGAACTAGCGCGGCGAGAGACCCAGTACTTC. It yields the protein CASSYELARRETQYF.

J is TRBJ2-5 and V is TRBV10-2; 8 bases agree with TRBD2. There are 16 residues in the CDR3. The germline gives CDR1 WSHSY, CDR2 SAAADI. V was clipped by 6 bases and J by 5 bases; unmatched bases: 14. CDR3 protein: CASRTEAGVTRETQYF. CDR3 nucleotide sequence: TGCGCCAGCAGGACCGAAGCGGGAGTAACACGGGAGACCCAGTACTTC.

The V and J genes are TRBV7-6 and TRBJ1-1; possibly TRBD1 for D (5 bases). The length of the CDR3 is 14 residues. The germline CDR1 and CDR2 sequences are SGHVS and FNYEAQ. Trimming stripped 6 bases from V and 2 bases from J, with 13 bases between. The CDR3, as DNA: TGTGCCAGCAGACCAATTGGGACCAACACTGAAGCTTTCTTT. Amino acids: CASRPIGTNTEAFF.

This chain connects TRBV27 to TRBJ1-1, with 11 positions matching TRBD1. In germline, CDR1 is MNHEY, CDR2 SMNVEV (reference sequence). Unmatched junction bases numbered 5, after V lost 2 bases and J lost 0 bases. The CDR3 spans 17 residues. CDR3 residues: CASSLRTGGLLNTEAFF. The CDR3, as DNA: TGTGCCAGCAGTTTAAGGACAGGGGGCCTTCTGAACACTGAAGCTTTCTTT.

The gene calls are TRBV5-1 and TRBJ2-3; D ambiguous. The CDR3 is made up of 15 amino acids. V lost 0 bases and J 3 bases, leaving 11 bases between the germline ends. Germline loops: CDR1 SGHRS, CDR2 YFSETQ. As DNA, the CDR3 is TGCGCCAGCAGCTTGGAGGCTCTAGGGACAGATACGCAGTATTTT. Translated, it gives CASSLEALGTDTQYF.

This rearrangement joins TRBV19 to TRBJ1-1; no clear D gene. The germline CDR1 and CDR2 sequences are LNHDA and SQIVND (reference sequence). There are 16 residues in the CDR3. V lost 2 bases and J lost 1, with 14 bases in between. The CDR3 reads CASSIRWERKNTEAFF. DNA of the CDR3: TGTGCCAGTAGTATACGGTGGGAACGGAAGAACACTGAAGCTTTCTTT.

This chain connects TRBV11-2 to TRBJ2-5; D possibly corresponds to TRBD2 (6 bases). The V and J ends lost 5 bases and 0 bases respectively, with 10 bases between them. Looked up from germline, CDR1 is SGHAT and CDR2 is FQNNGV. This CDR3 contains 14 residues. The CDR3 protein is CASSPGRNQETQYF. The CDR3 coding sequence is TGTGCCAGCAGCCCAGGGAGGAACCAAGAGACCCAGTACTTC.

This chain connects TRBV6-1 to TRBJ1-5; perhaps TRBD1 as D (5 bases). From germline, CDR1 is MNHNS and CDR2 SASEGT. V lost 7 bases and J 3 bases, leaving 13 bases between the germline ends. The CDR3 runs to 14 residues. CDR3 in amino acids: CASTHSGDNQPQHF. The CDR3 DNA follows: TGTGCCAGCACCCACTCGGGGGACAATCAGCCCCAGCATTTT.

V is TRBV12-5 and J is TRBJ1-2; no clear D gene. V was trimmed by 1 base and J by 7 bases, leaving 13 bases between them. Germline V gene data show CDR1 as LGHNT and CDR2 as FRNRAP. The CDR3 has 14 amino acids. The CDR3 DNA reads TGTGCTAGTGGTTTGGAGGACGGTTCTGGTGGCTACACCTTC. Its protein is CASGLEDGSGGYTF.

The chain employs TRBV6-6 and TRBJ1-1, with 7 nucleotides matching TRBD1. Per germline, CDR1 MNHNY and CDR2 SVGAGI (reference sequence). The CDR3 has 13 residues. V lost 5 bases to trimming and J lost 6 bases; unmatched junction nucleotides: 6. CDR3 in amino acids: CASSVDRTAEAFF. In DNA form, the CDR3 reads TGTGCCAGCAGTGTGGACAGGACCGCTGAAGCTTTCTTT.

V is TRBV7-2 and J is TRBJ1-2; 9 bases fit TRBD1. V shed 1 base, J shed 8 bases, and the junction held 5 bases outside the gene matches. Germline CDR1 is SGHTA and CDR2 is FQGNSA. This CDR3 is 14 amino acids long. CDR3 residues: CASSLDRTGVGYTF. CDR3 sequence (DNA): TGTGCCAGCAGCTTAGATCGGACAGGGGTCGGCTACACCTTC.

This CDR3 reads CASSRQVNPNTEAFF. CDR3 in DNA: TGTGCCAGCAGTCGACAGGTGAACCCGAACACTGAAGCTTTCTTT. This chain links TRBV7-2 with TRBJ1-1; TRBD1 might be the D (6 bases). Trimming removed 6 bases at V and 1 base at J, with 15 bases between. The CDR3 loop spans 15 amino acids. Germline lookup yields CDR1 SGHTA and CDR2 FQGNSA.

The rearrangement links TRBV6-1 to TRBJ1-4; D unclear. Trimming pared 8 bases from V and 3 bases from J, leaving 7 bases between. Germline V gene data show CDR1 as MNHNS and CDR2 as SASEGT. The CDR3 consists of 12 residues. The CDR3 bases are TGTGCCAGCGGCAGGTCTAATGAAAAACTGTTTTTT. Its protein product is CASGRSNEKLFF.

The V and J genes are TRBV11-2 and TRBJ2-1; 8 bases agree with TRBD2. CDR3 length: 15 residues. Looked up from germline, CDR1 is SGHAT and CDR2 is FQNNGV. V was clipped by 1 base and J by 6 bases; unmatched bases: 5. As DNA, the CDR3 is TGTGCCAGCAGCTTAGCCGGGAGGGCCTTCAATGAGCAGTTCTTC. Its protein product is CASSLAGRAFNEQFF. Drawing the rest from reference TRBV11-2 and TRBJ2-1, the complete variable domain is EAGVAQSPRYKIIEKRQSVAFWCNPISGHATLYWYQQILGQGPKLLIQFQNNGVVDDSQLPKDRFSAERLKGVDSTLKIQPAKLEDSAVYLCASSLAGRAFNEQFFGPGTRLTVL.

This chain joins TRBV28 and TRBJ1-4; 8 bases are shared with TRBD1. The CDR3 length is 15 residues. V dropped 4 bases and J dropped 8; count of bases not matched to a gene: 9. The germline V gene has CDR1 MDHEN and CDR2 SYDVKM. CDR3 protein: CASSSQGARGEKLFF. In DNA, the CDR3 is TGTGCCAGCAGTTCCCAGGGGGCACGAGGGGAAAAACTGTTTTTT.